This TCR beta chain was observed in a study of shared clonotypes between healthy human individuals. Study conclusions and caveats: Genetic and exposure-history diversity was limited by the small donor number. Estimated clonotype richness was generally higher in naive than memory subsets.

All the donors were Caucasian adults who lived in Nashville, Tennessee. The CDR3 is made up of 15 amino acids. Germline V gene sequence: CDR1 GTSNPN, CDR2 SVGIG (reference sequence). The V end was cut by 5 bases, the J end by 7 bases, with 24 bases between. On this clone itself: The antigen is unknown.

Profiling relied on immunoSEQ multiplex PCR, and the TCRdb table lists in-frame clones only, not all of them. Here the sample spans around 2.5 million clones, roughly 93% being singletons. The TCR sequence derives from a young man in good health. Some clones in this sample may be carry-over from other donors' samples. The sequencing sample was made of naive CD4+ T cells from PBMCs. Subset denoted: CD45RA+ positively selected. The chain uses TRBV30 and TRBJ2-7, with D perhaps TRBD2 (6 bases). CDR3 nucleotide sequence: TGTGCCTGGGACTATATGGGGACTCCGGAGGGGGAGCAGTACTTC. It specifies CAWDYMGTPEGEQYF.